The 23 T cell receptor beta chains presented below share a single source sample, sequenced in a study of cytomegalovirus exposure and HLA in healthy donors (TCRdb year 2017). The library was obtained by the immunoSEQ multiplex PCR assay. A mixture of 60 forward primers for TCR Vbeta segments and 13 reverse primers for TCR Jbeta segments was used in the multiplex PCR. Held by TCRdb, this immuneACCESS table contains in-frame sequences only and omits some clones. Under half of the omission traces to an unresolved V gene where checked; the cause of the rest is unknown. Within this sample are some 130,000 clones, with roughly 77% of them counted one time only. More than 4.5% of the sample comes from the top ten. Input material: PBMCs. The receptors originated from a young man in good health.

The CDR3 sequence: CASSLGQGTDEQYF. The CDR3 DNA reads TGTGCCAGCAGCTTAGGACAGGGTACCGACGAGCAGTACTTC. This chain uses TRBV7-3 with TRBJ2-7, with 8 bases aligning to TRBD1. CDR3 length equals 14 residues. The V and J ends lost 2 bases and 5 bases, in that order; junction bases with no gene match: 5. Germline-derived CDR1 and CDR2 are SGHTA and FQGTGA.

The chain joins TRBV27 to TRBJ1-2; 9 bases are a match to TRBD1. Germline values: CDR1 MNHEY, CDR2 SMNVEV (reference sequence). With V trimmed by 0 bases and J by 7 bases, 9 bases remained unmatched. The CDR3 extends over 16 amino acids. In DNA form, the CDR3 reads TGTGCCAGCAGTTTATCCGCGACAGGGGGTTATGGTGGCTACACCTTC. Translating gives CASSLSATGGYGGYTF.

V gene TRBV9 combines with J gene TRBJ1-5, with a tentative D call TRBD1 (5 bases). Germline assignment: CDR1 SGDLS and CDR2 YYNGEE. Trimming took off 2 bases at V and 5 bases at J, with 8 bases between the two ends. The CDR3 totals 13 residues. Here the CDR3 DNA reads TGTGCCAGCAGCGTTCGGGGGGATCAGCCCCAGCATTTT. This sequence encodes CASSVRGDQPQHF. The variable domain in full, with the rest retrieved from reference TRBV9 and TRBJ1-5, is DSGVTQTPKHLITATGQRVTLRCSPRSGDLSVYWYQQSLDQGLQFLIQYYNGEERAKGNILERFSAQQFPDLHSELNLSSLELGDSALYFCASSVRGDQPQHFGDGTRLSIL.

The V call is TRBV5-4, the J call TRBJ2-5, with TRBD1 matching 8 bases. Germline trimming cut 4 bases from V and 7 bases from J; bases unmatched to any gene: 9. The CDR3 has 14 residues. Germline V CDR1 and CDR2: SGHNT, YYREEE (reference sequence). Written as DNA, the CDR3 is TGTGCCAGCAGCGATCGACAGGGGCAGGGGACCCAGTACTTC. Protein sequence: CASSDRQGQGTQYF. The full variable domain, in which reference TRBV5-4 and TRBJ2-5 provide the parts outside the CDR3, is ETGVTQSPTHLIKTRGQQVTLRCSSQSGHNTVSWYQQALGQGPQFIFQYYREEENGRGNFPPRFSGLQFPNYSSELNVNALELDDSALYLCASSDRQGQGTQYFGPGTRLLVL.

The chain combines TRBV7-9 with TRBJ1-1; TRBD1 matches 8 bases. The CDR3 contains 13 residues. The V gene's germline CDR1 is SEHNR and CDR2 FQNEAQ (reference sequence). As DNA, the CDR3 is TGTTCCGGCCAGGGCGACAGGGGACCTGAAGCTTTCTTT. Translation gives CSGQGDRGPEAFF.

This clone was counted between two and nine times. The V call is TRBV28, the J call TRBJ2-1, with D possibly being TRBD1 (5 bases). CDR3 size: 13 residues. Germline-derived CDR1 and CDR2 are MDHEN and SYDVKM. With 6 bases removed from V and 4 bases from J, the gap between germline ends came to 10 bases. In DNA, the CDR3 is TGTGCCAGCAGGTCGACAGATTACAATGAGCAGTTCTTC. Its protein is CASRSTDYNEQFF.

The V and J genes are TRBV6-5 and TRBJ1-1; D is ambiguous. The CDR3 contains 13 residues. V was clipped by 7 bases and J by 5 bases, with 14 bases between them. Looked up from germline, CDR1 is MNHEY and CDR2 is SVGAGI. CDR3 DNA: TGTGCCAGCATGTCGACCCTGAGGACTGAAGCTTTCTTT. It is translated as CASMSTLRTEAFF.

The V gene is TRBV27, the J gene TRBJ2-5; 7 positions match TRBD2. The ends lost 3 bases at V and 1 base at J; junction bases unmatched: 5. The CDR3 is 15 residues long. Germline CDR1 MNHEY, CDR2 SMNVEV (reference sequence). The CDR3 DNA sequence: TGTGCCAGCAGTTTTTGGGCTAGCGGCCAAGAGACCCAGTACTTC. The encoded protein is CASSFWASGQETQYF.

Turning to this clone: A junction end diverges from the germline sequence, so it may reflect a read error. The chain recombines TRBV7-8 with TRBJ2-7; D possibly corresponds to TRBD2 (5 bases). Germline CDR1 is SGHVS and CDR2 is FQNEAQ. The CDR3 is made up of 15 amino acids. CDR3 amino acids: CASSLAAGLSYGQYF. The CDR3 DNA is TGTGCCAGCAGCTTAGCGGCAGGACTCTCCTACGGGCAGTACTTC.

This clone was counted only a few times. This chain connects TRBV15 to TRBJ2-1, with TRBD2 identical over 14 bases. CDR1 is LNHNV, CDR2 YYDKDF, per germline (reference sequence). The CDR3 is 19 residues long. The V segment lost 2 bases and the J segment 9 bases; nucleotides outside the gene matches: 15. DNA of the CDR3: TGTGCCACCAGCAGACCCGGGACTAGCGGGAGTCCCCCTGCTTTTGAGCAGTTCTTC. Translated: CATSRPGTSGSPPAFEQFF.

This chain links TRBV19 with TRBJ2-7; 7 bases are shared with TRBD2. Germline values: CDR1 LNHDA, CDR2 SQIVND (reference sequence). The CDR3 runs to 14 residues. V shed 6 bases and J 6 bases; nucleotides not matched to a gene: 11. The DNA for the CDR3 is TGTGCCAGTAGCCCCTACCGGGGGGTGTTCGAGCAGTACTTC. Amino acid sequence: CASSPYRGVFEQYF. Variable domain in full (rest from reference TRBV19 and TRBJ2-7): DGGITQSPKYLFRKEGQNVTLSCEQNLNHDAMYWYRQDPGQGLRLIYYSQIVNDFQKGDIAEGYSVSREKKESFPLTVTSAQKNPTAFYLCASSPYRGVFEQYFGPGTRLTVT.

The chain carries TRBV18 and TRBJ1-3; 7 bases agree with TRBD1. The CDR3 is 16 residues long. Per germline, CDR1 KGHSH and CDR2 LQKENI. V shed 4 bases, J shed 0 bases, and the junction held 6 bases outside the gene matches. CDR3: CASSLWDRSSGNTIYF. The CDR3 DNA follows: TGTGCCAGCTCACTATGGGACAGAAGCTCTGGAAACACCATATATTTT.

The V and J genes are TRBV5-4 and TRBJ2-3; 9 positions match TRBD2. From germline, CDR1 is SGHNT and CDR2 YYREEE (reference sequence). The CDR3 spans 15 residues. Losses at the gene ends were 6 bases for V and 1 base for J; bases not matched to a gene: 6. CDR3 residues: CASNRRTSGTDTQYF. CDR3 nucleotides: TGTGCCAGCAACCGACGGACTAGCGGCACAGATACGCAGTATTTT. Supplemented by reference TRBV5-4 and TRBJ2-3, the full variable domain reads ETGVTQSPTHLIKTRGQQVTLRCSSQSGHNTVSWYQQALGQGPQFIFQYYREEENGRGNFPPRFSGLQFPNYSSELNVNALELDDSALYLCASNRRTSGTDTQYFGPGTRLTVL.

The chain carries TRBV6-5 and TRBJ2-7; 11 bases map to TRBD2. Germline V CDR1 and CDR2: MNHEY, SVGAGI. The length of the CDR3 is 13 residues. Here the CDR3 DNA reads TGTGCAACCCGCCTAGCGGGAGGCGACGAGCAGTACTTC. As protein: CATRLAGGDEQYF.

The count of this clone is one. Compared with germline, one end of the junction differs, possibly owing to a read error. V usage is TRBV9 and J usage is TRBJ2-3, with TRBD2 as a possible D gene (6 bases). The V gene's germline CDR1 is SGDLS and CDR2 YYNGEE. The CDR3 loop spans 15 amino acids. The chain's CDR3 is CASSVAGLPLDTQFF. The DNA of the CDR3 is TGTGCCAGCAGCGTAGCTGGACTACCTTTGGATACGCAGTTTTTT.

The chain employs TRBV30 and TRBJ2-5; 12 nucleotides line up with TRBD2. The germline V gene encodes CDR1 GTSNPN and CDR2 SVGIG (reference sequence). Trimming cost V 4 bases and J 7 bases; bases outside gene matches: 7. This CDR3 has 14 residues. The CDR3 DNA reads as TGTGCCTGGACTAGCGGGAGGGATCAGGGGACCCAGTACTTC. Translation gives CAWTSGRDQGTQYF.

V and J are TRBV7-3 and TRBJ2-2; 13 positions agree with TRBD2. V lost 5 bases and J lost 7; bases outside the gene matches: 7. Germline V gene sequence: CDR1 SGHTA, CDR2 FQGTGA. The CDR3 runs to 16 residues. Written as DNA, the CDR3 is TGTGCCAGCAGCCACGGACTAGCGGGAGTGGGCGGGGAGCTGTTTTTT. Its translation is CASSHGLAGVGGELFF. Drawing the rest from reference TRBV7-3 and TRBJ2-2, the complete variable domain is GAGVSQTPSNKVTEKGKYVELRCDPISGHTALYWYRQSLGQGPEFLIYFQGTGAADDSGLPNDRFFAVRPEGSVSTLKIQRTERGDSAVYLCASSHGLAGVGGELFFGEGSRLTVL.

In its sample, this clone was seen once. The chain carries TRBV7-9 and TRBJ2-1; D might be TRBD2 (5 bases). The CDR3 spans 16 residues. Trimming stripped 3 bases from V and 2 bases from J, with 14 bases between. The germline CDR1 and CDR2 sequences are SEHNR and FQNEAQ (reference sequence). This CDR3 reads CASSLFSGSAYNEQFF. As DNA, the CDR3 is TGTGCCAGCAGCTTGTTTTCGGGATCGGCCTACAATGAGCAGTTCTTC.

The chain carries TRBV7-9 and TRBJ1-5, with D perhaps TRBD1 (6 bases). The germline V gene has CDR1 SEHNR and CDR2 FQNEAQ (reference sequence). V was cut by 3 bases and J by 0 bases, with 12 bases left in between. The length of the CDR3 is 16 residues. CDR3 sequence reads: CASSLVQGYSNQPQHF. For the CDR3, the DNA is TGTGCCAGCAGCTTGGTACAGGGCTATAGCAATCAGCCCCAGCATTTT.

The V and J genes are TRBV5-1 and TRBJ2-2; TRBD2 matches at 14 bases. CDR1 is SGHRS and CDR2 is YFSETQ in the germline V gene. With V trimmed by 1 base and J by 6 bases, 11 bases remained unmatched. CDR3 length: 19 amino acids. The CDR3 sequence: CASSLSGLAGGPGAGELFF. The CDR3 DNA follows: TGCGCCAGCAGCTTGTCTGGACTAGCGGGAGGCCCCGGGGCCGGGGAGCTGTTTTTT.

This chain connects TRBV19 to TRBJ1-6, with TRBD1 identical over 10 bases. The CDR3 is made up of 15 amino acids. The ends lost 3 bases at V and 7 bases at J; junction bases unmatched: 3. CDR1 LNHDA and CDR2 SQIVND come from the germline V gene (reference sequence). CDR3 sequence: CASSIRTGGNSPLHF. The CDR3, as DNA: TGTGCCAGTAGTATTCGGACAGGGGGGAATTCACCCCTCCACTTT.

This chain joins TRBV7-9 and TRBJ2-7; 12 bases fit TRBD2. CDR3 length: 16 residues. Germline CDR1 and CDR2: SEHNR and FQNEAQ (reference sequence). V was clipped by 4 bases and J by 5 bases; unmatched bases: 9. The CDR3 DNA follows: TGTGCCAGCAGCTCAGCGACTAGCGGGAGCAGCAACGAGCAGTACTTC. Translation gives CASSSATSGSSNEQYF.

The chain has TRBV30 and TRBJ2-1; the match to TRBD2 covers 9 bases. Germline V gene sequence: CDR1 GTSNPN, CDR2 SVGIG (reference sequence). The V and J ends lost 1 base and 8 bases, in that order; junction bases with no gene match: 3. This CDR3 spans 13 amino acids. DNA of the CDR3: TGTGCCTGGAGTGCTAGCGGGACCTATGAGCAGTTCTTC. It yields the protein CAWSASGTYEQFF.